The 20 T cell receptor beta chains below were found in one sample sequenced in a study of blood T cells in healthy people across ages. A second PCR of about 7 to 11 cycles used a sample-barcoded 5' primer and a J-beta primer mix. TCRdb independently ran MiXCR on the 5' RACE reads; one entry per CDR3 protein. The sample contains around 990,000 distinct CDR3 sequences, roughly 24% of which appear only once. These same records also appear under a second study, on T cells of mothers and their children.

The sequenced sample consisted of blood. The receptor source for this set is a girl aged 2-15 years in good health.

The rearrangement uses TRBV7-2 and TRBJ2-3; 7 nucleotides agree with TRBD2. The germline V gene has CDR1 SGHTA and CDR2 FQGNSA. Unmatched junction bases numbered 12, after V lost 6 bases and J lost 6 bases. The length of the CDR3 is 15 residues. The DNA for the CDR3 is TGTGCCAGCAGTCCGGCGGGGGAGTTCTGGGATACGCAGTATTTT. Protein sequence: CASSPAGEFWDTQYF.

The table lists this clonotype with many counts. The rearrangement uses TRBV27 and TRBJ1-1, with TRBD1 as a possible D gene (6 bases). Germline V gene sequence: CDR1 MNHEY, CDR2 SMNVEV (reference sequence). Trimming stripped 2 bases from V and 10 bases from J, with 20 bases between. The CDR3 is 15 residues long. DNA of the CDR3: TGTGCCAGCAGTTTAGATTTGGGGGGCGCGGGCCCAGCTTTCTTT. Its translation is CASSLDLGGAGPAFF.

With respect to this clonotype: A read error is possible here, since a much larger clone lies one base away. The CDR3 nucleotides are TGTGCCAGCGGCCTGGGACCCACACAAGAAAAACTGTTTTTT. Protein: CASGLGPTQEKLFF. This chain connects TRBV4-2 to TRBJ1-4; D may be TRBD1 (5 bases). Trimming shortened V by 8 bases and J by 8 bases, and 18 bases separated the two germline ends. This CDR3 region has 14 residues. Germline V CDR1 and CDR2: LGHNA, YNFKEQ.

The chain carries TRBV12-3 or TRBV12-4 and TRBJ2-1; D gene unclear. The CDR3 runs to 15 residues. Trimming took off 4 bases at V and 9 bases at J, with 19 bases between the two ends. The CDR3 loop is CASSSRYLSEVEQFF. As DNA, the CDR3 is TGTGCCAGCAGTTCCCGGTACCTTAGTGAAGTTGAGCAGTTCTTC.

This sequence joins TRBV20-1 and TRBJ2-1; D might be TRBD2 (7 bases). The CDR3 has 16 residues. Germline CDR1 is DFQATT and CDR2 is SNEGSKA (reference sequence). Trimming took off 1 base at V and 1 base at J, with 14 bases between the two ends. The DNA for the CDR3 is TGCAGTGCTAGAGCCCGAGGGGGGGCGTCCTACAATGAGCAGTTCTTC. The encoded protein is CSARARGGASYNEQFF.

This clonotype has just a few counts. The chain couples TRBV7-2 to TRBJ1-3; possible D gene TRBD1, 5 bases. V lost 3 bases and J lost 0, with 21 bases in between. Per germline, CDR1 SGHTA and CDR2 FQGNSA. This CDR3 has 19 residues. The DNA for the CDR3 is TGTGCCAGCAGCTTGCGCCGCGGTTCCGGGACCGCCTCTGGAAACACCATATATTTT. It is translated as CASSLRRGSGTASGNTIYF.

This chain connects TRBV29-1 to TRBJ2-7, with 7 positions matching TRBD1. Unmatched junction bases numbered 9, after V lost 3 bases and J lost 7 bases. The CDR3 is made up of 13 amino acids. Germline-derived CDR1 and CDR2 are SQVTM and ANQGSEA. The CDR3 loop reads CSVEGTATGEQYF. CDR3 in DNA: TGCAGCGTTGAGGGGACAGCTACGGGAGAGCAGTACTTC.

This clonotype was seen more than once but under ten times. The chain carries TRBV20-1 and TRBJ2-7; possibly TRBD1 for D (6 bases). In germline, CDR1 is DFQATT, CDR2 SNEGSKA (reference sequence). The CDR3 length is 16 residues. V lost 0 bases, J lost 5 bases, and 20 bases lay in between. The CDR3 region is CSAREKGTRAAHEQYF. CDR3 bases: TGCAGTGCTAGAGAGAAAGGGACAAGGGCTGCCCACGAGCAGTACTTC.

J is TRBJ2-5 and V is TRBV12-3 or TRBV12-4, with 8 bases fitting TRBD1. The CDR3 spans 16 residues. V lost 3 bases, J lost 2 bases, and 8 bases stayed unmatched. The CDR3, as DNA: TGTGCCAGCAGTTTCAGCCAGGGGGCATTACAAGAGACCCAGTACTTC. Protein sequence: CASSFSQGALQETQYF.

The chain uses TRBV2 and TRBJ2-5, with D unresolved. The CDR3 extends over 13 amino acids. Germline lookup yields CDR1 SNHLY and CDR2 FYNNEI. Trimming pared 2 bases from V and 9 bases from J, leaving 13 bases between. The CDR3 reads CASSESGLGSQYF. CDR3 bases: TGTGCCAGCAGTGAATCGGGCTTAGGGTCCCAGTACTTC.

This clonotype was counted only a few times. V gene TRBV12-3 or TRBV12-4 combines with J gene TRBJ1-2; 9 bases agree with TRBD1. The V gene end was trimmed by 6 bases and the J gene end by 12 bases; junction bases not matched to a gene: 11. The CDR3 spans 13 residues. DNA of the CDR3: TGTGCCAGCAGCCTAGGCGCTGGGACAGGGAACACCTTC. This encodes CASSLGAGTGNTF.

The CDR3 coding sequence is TGTGCCACCAGCAGAGAGGCGGGAGGTCTGGTGGCCGGGGAGCTGTTTTTT. This sequence encodes CATSREAGGLVAGELFF. J is TRBJ2-2 and V is TRBV15; 8 positions agree with TRBD2. This CDR3 region has 17 residues. Germline V CDR1 and CDR2: LNHNV, YYDKDF (reference sequence). The trim removed 0 bases at V and 6 bases at J, leaving 9 bases unmatched.

V and J are TRBV7-9 and TRBJ1-2; D gene unclear. Trimming shortened V by 5 bases and J by 4 bases, and 14 bases separated the two germline ends. The germline V gene has CDR1 SEHNR and CDR2 FQNEAQ (reference sequence). The CDR3 is 14 residues long. The CDR3 reads CASSHVGSLYGYTF. CDR3 bases: TGTGCCAGCAGCCACGTTGGCTCCCTCTATGGCTACACCTTC.

The gene calls are TRBV4-2 and TRBJ2-5; 7 nucleotides agree with TRBD2. V lost 0 bases and J lost 11; bases outside the gene matches: 9. This CDR3 has 14 residues. Germline V gene sequence: CDR1 LGHNA, CDR2 YNFKEQ. The CDR3 sequence: CASSQDRRGEEQYF. CDR3 bases: TGTGCCAGCAGCCAAGATCGTCGGGGGGAAGAGCAGTACTTC.

The chain carries TRBV12-3 or TRBV12-4 and TRBJ2-5, with D possibly matching TRBD1 (5 bases). The CDR3 is 13 amino acids. The V end lost 4 bases, the J end lost 4 bases, and 10 bases lay between the germline ends. CDR3 protein: CASSWAQGETQYF. CDR3 bases: TGTGCCAGCAGTTGGGCCCAGGGAGAGACCCAGTACTTC.

This chain uses TRBV12-3 or TRBV12-4 with TRBJ2-5; a possible D gene is TRBD2 (5 bases). The CDR3 spans 15 residues. Trimming stripped 4 bases from V and 0 bases from J, with 12 bases between. For the CDR3, the DNA is TGTGCCAGCAGTTCCCCCGGGGATTACCAAGAGACCCAGTACTTC. Protein product: CASSSPGDYQETQYF.

The chain is built from TRBV4-3 and TRBJ1-4; D perhaps matches TRBD1 (6 bases). V was clipped by 1 base and J by 8 bases, with 14 bases between them. This CDR3 spans 15 amino acids. Per the germline V gene, CDR1 is LGHNA and CDR2 is YSLEER. In DNA form, the CDR3 reads TGCGCCAGCAGCCAAGCAACAGGGTTAGGGGAAAAACTGTTTTTT. It encodes CASSQATGLGEKLFF.

The chain combines TRBV27 with TRBJ2-1, with D possibly TRBD1 on 6 matching bases. CDR3 size: 14 residues. V gave up 7 bases and J gave up 4 bases, with 14 bases separating them. Germline CDR1 and CDR2: MNHEY and SMNVEV (reference sequence). CDR3 sequence (DNA): TGTGCCAGCACTTCAGGGGAATATTACAATGAGCAGTTCTTC. Its protein product is CASTSGEYYNEQFF.

V usage is TRBV3-1 and J usage is TRBJ2-5, with 11 nucleotides matching TRBD2. V trimming: 4 bases; J trimming: 5 bases; junction bases outside the gene matches: 6. The CDR3 has 15 residues. Germline V gene sequence: CDR1 LGHDT, CDR2 YNNKEL (reference sequence). Here the CDR3 DNA reads TGTGCCAGCAGCCCGACTCTAGCGGGAGGCGAGACCCAGTACTTC. Translation gives CASSPTLAGGETQYF.

The V call is TRBV5-4, the J call TRBJ2-6; D remains ambiguous. Looked up from germline, CDR1 is SGHNT and CDR2 is YYREEE (reference sequence). Between the trimmed V and J ends, which lost 3 bases and 2 bases, there was a span of 15 bases. The CDR3 runs 17 residues. The CDR3 sequence: CASSSALQRAGANVLTF. In DNA form, the CDR3 reads TGTGCCAGCAGCTCGGCCTTACAAAGGGCTGGGGCCAACGTCCTGACTTTC. The full variable domain, its missing parts supplied by reference TRBV5-4 and TRBJ2-6, is ETGVTQSPTHLIKTRGQQVTLRCSSQSGHNTVSWYQQALGQGPQFIFQYYREEENGRGNFPPRFSGLQFPNYSSELNVNALELDDSALYLCASSSALQRAGANVLTFGAGSRLTVL.